This TCR beta chain emerged from a study of blood T cells in healthy people across ages. Study results and limitations: A roughly linear age-dependent decrease characterized TCR beta diversity per million T cells.

At least 6 micrograms of total RNA were extracted per sample. As for this clonotype: Its antigen is as yet unknown.

A second roughly 6 to 11 cycle PCR used barcoded and J-beta primers. TCRdb itself ran the 5' RACE reads through MiXCR, one entry per CDR3 protein. The table has hundreds of thousands of distinct CDR3 sequences, roughly 43% seen once. Germline-derived CDR1 and CDR2 are MNHNS and SASEGT. This CDR3 spans 15 amino acids. Trimming took off 6 bases at V and 0 bases at J, with 12 bases between the two ends. The chain carries TRBV6-1 and TRBJ1-5, with D tentatively TRBD1 (5 bases). Sequencing input: blood. This receptor was identified in a man younger than 45 in good health. CDR3 in amino acids: CASRAGTDSNQPQHF. CDR3 bases: TGTGCCAGCAGGGCCGGGACGGATAGCAATCAGCCCCAGCATTTT.